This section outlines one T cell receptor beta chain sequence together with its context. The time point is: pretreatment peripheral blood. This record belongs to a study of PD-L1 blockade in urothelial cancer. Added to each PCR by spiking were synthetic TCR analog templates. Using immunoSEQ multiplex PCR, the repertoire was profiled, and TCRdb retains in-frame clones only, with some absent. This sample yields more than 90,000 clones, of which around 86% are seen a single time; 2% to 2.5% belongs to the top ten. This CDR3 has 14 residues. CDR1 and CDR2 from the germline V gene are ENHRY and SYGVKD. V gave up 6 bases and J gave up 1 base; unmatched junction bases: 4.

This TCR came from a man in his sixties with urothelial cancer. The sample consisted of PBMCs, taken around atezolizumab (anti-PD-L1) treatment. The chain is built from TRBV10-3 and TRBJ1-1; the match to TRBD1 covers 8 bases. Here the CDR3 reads CAIRSGGPNTEAFF. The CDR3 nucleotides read TGTGCCATCAGGTCAGGGGGCCCGAACACTGAAGCTTTCTTT.